This entry lists 5 T cell receptor beta chains sequenced from one sample in a study of OX40 agonist ivuxolimab in advanced cancers. Assay used: immunoSEQ multiplex PCR; TCRdb lists only in-frame clones, some missing. Of roughly 40,000 clones listed, around 91% are singletons. Here the sequenced sample was CD4+ or CD8+ T cells sorted from blood, taken in a trial of the OX40 agonist ivuxolimab. The receptors come from an adult with an advanced solid tumor such as melanoma, head and neck, liver or kidney cancer.

The rearrangement uses TRBV27 and TRBJ2-7; TRBD1 aligns across 10 bases. CDR1 and CDR2 from the germline V gene are MNHEY and SMNVEV (reference sequence). CDR3 size: 15 residues. V dropped 5 bases and J dropped 0; count of bases not matched to a gene: 4. The CDR3: CASSRQGASSYEQYF. CDR3 nucleotides: TGTGCCAGCAGTAGACAGGGGGCGAGCTCCTACGAGCAGTACTTC.

The gene calls are TRBV15 and TRBJ1-6, with TRBD1 as a possible D gene (5 bases). Germline V gene sequence: CDR1 LNHNV, CDR2 YYDKDF (reference sequence). The CDR3 spans 16 residues. Trimming cost V 5 bases and J 8 bases, with 19 bases left between them. The CDR3 loop is CATSEWEWGRDSPLHF. CDR3 DNA: TGTGCCACCAGCGAGTGGGAGTGGGGGAGGGATTCACCCCTCCACTTT.

J is TRBJ2-2 and V is TRBV2; D is perhaps TRBD1 (5 bases). The V end was cut by 2 bases, the J end by 5 bases, with 12 bases between. Germline lookup yields CDR1 SNHLY and CDR2 FYNNEI. CDR3 length: 15 residues. The CDR3 DNA reads as TGTGCCAGCAGTGAAAATTCTAGGGGAACCGGGGAGCTGTTTTTT. It yields the protein CASSENSRGTGELFF.

V usage is TRBV7-2 and J usage is TRBJ2-5; D unclear. The end of the DNA is better explained by TRBJ2-7, so the J call may be wrong. Germline loops: CDR1 SGHTA, CDR2 FQGNSA. This CDR3 has 13 amino acids. CDR3 in amino acids: CASSSVNLLEQYF. In nucleotides, the CDR3 is TGTGCCAGCAGCTCAGTGAACTTGCTCGAGCAGTACTTC.

The J gene is TRBJ2-5, the V gene TRBV11-2, with a tentative D call TRBD2 (6 bases). The CDR3 is 15 amino acids. V was pared by 1 base and J by 2 bases, with 11 bases between. Germline CDR1 SGHAT, CDR2 FQNNGV. The CDR3 coding sequence is TGTGCCAGCAGCTTAGGCGGGGCGGAACAAGAGACCCAGTACTTC. Translated, it gives CASSLGGAEQETQYF.